The source of this T cell receptor beta chain is a study of graft-versus-host responses after intestinal transplantation. Across the whole study: After anti-thymocyte globulin induction, recipients took tacrolimus and steroids for around 3 years.

The protocol was immunoSEQ multiplex PCR, while the TCRdb copy is restricted to in-frame clones and leaves out a portion. The repertoire consists of 5,000 to 6,500 clones, with around 33% occurring once and the leading ten covering 25% to 35%. Investigators plated 200,000 CFSE-labeled responder cells together with 200,000 irradiated stimulator cells labeled with violet dye. CDR3 length equals 13 residues. Germline loops: CDR1 SGHAT, CDR2 FQNNGV. Trimming left V 0 bases short and J 7 bases short, with 9 bases between. This sample comprised alloreactive CD8+ T cells from a mixed lymphocyte reaction culture, obtained before intestinal transplant. Subset: CFSE-low proliferating T cells sorted from roughly six-day pre-transplant mixed lymphocyte reaction (GvH or HvG direction). The J gene is TRBJ1-1, the V gene TRBV11-2; the D is unclear. This receptor was obtained from a human patient who received an intestinal transplant. This CDR3 is CASSLDSGIEAFF. The CDR3 bases are TGTGCCAGCAGCTTAGATTCGGGGATTGAAGCTTTCTTT.